Below, one TCR beta chain is given with its context. The target antigen is unknown. This entry belongs to a study of post-analysis software for immune sequencing data. About the study: Patients had relapsing-remitting, secondary progressive or progressive-relapsing multiple sclerosis; some lacked subtype.

Study-level findings and limits: By F measure, samples from a shared preparation batch strongly co-clustered. Compared against controls, patients with multiple sclerosis displayed significantly lower normalized Chao1 diversity. The five TRBV segments detected at higher frequency in patients than in controls included TRBV5-6, TRBV5-1 and TRBV20-1.

TCR beta cDNA libraries included unique molecular identifiers. The authors obtained some 500,000 cDNA molecules from around 0.96 to 9.9 million T cells. TCRdb redid the calling of the PCR reads with MiXCR, one entry per CDR3 protein. This table has about 460,000 distinct CDR3 sequences, less than 45% appearing once. The CDR3 is 14 residues long. V gave up 6 bases and J gave up 3 bases, with 16 bases separating them. Germline V lookup: CDR1 SQVTM, CDR2 ANQGSEA. Sample: blood. The sequence was collected from a girl aged 10 to 17 with multiple sclerosis. This chain joins TRBV29-1 and TRBJ2-3, with TRBD1 as a possible D gene (5 bases). Written as DNA, the CDR3 is TGCAGCGTCGCCGACAGTGGGCAAACAGATACGCAGTATTTT. Its protein is CSVADSGQTDTQYF.